This T cell receptor (beta chain) was profiled in a study of sequential checkpoint blockade in melanoma. Across the study: Patients were randomized 1:1 to nivolumab-then-ipilimumab or ipilimumab-then-nivolumab first-line. Both treatment sequences were followed by maintenance nivolumab.

Germline trimming cut 1 base from V and 8 bases from J; bases unmatched to any gene: 3. Germline lookup yields CDR1 MNHEY and CDR2 SVGAGI. The CDR3 is made up of 15 amino acids. The treatment: randomized to nivolumab then ipilimumab (arm A) or the reverse (arm B). Sorted cells were live CD3+CD8+, lacking CD19 and CD56, from PBMCs. TCRdb's table, derived via immunoSEQ multiplex PCR, lists solely in-frame clones and lacks some. The data contain about 32,000 clones, 82% of them singletons. This material consisted of CD8+ T cells sorted from blood (inferred from file names), taken from a patient given nivolumab and ipilimumab in sequence. This sequence originates from a human donor with melanoma. The V call is TRBV6-5, the J call TRBJ2-2; 11 bases match TRBD2. The CDR3 nucleotides are TGTGCCAGCAGTTACTTACTAGCGGGGGTAGGGGAGCTGTTTTTT. Its protein product is CASSYLLAGVGELFF.